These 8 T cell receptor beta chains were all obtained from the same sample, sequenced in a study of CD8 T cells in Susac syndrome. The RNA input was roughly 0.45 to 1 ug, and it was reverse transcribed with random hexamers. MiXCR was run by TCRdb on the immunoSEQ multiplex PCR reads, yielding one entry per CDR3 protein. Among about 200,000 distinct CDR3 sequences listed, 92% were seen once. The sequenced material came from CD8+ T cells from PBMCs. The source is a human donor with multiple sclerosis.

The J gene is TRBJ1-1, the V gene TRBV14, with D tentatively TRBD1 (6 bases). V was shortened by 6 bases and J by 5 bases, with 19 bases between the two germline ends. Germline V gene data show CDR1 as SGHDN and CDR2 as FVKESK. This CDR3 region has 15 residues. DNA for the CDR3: TGTGCCAGCAGGTCGACAGGTATGGGGAAAACTGAAGCTTTCTTT. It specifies CASRSTGMGKTEAFF. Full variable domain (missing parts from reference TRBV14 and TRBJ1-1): EAGVTQFPSHSVIEKGQTVTLRCDPISGHDNLYWYRRVMGKEIKFLLHFVKESKQDESGMPNNRFLAERTGGTYSTLKVQPAELEDSGVYFCASRSTGMGKTEAFFGQGTRLTVV.

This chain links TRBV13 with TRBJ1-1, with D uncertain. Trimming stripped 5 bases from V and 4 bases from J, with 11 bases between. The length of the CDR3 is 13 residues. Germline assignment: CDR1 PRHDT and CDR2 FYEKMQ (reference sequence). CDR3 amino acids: CASSPGRGTEAFF. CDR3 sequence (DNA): TGTGCCAGCAGCCCCGGCCGGGGCACTGAAGCTTTCTTT.

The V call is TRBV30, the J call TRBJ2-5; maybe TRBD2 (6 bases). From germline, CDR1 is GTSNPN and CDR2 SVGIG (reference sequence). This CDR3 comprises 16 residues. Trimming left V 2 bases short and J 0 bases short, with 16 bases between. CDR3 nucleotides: TGTGCCTGGAGTATCGGGAGCAGGCCTAACCAAGAGACCCAGTACTTC. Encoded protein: CAWSIGSRPNQETQYF.

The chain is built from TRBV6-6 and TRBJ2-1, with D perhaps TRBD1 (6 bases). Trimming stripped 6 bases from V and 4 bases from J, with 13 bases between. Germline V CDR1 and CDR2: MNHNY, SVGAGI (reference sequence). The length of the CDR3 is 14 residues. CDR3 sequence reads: CASSRATGYNEQFF. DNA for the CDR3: TGTGCCAGCAGCCGCGCGACAGGTTACAATGAGCAGTTCTTC.

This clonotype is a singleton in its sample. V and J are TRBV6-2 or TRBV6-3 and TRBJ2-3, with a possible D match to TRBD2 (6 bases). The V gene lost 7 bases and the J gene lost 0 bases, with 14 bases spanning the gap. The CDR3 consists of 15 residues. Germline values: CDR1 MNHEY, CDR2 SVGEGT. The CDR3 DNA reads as TGTGCCAGCACCAGGACTACCTCCAGCACAGATACGCAGTATTTT. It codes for CASTRTTSSTDTQYF.

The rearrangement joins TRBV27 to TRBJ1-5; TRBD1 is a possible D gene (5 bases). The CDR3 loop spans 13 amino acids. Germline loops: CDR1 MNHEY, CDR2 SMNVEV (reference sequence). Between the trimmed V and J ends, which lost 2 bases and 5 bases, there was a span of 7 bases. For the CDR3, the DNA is TGTGCCAGCAGTTTAGACAGCTATCAGCCCCAGCATTTT. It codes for CASSLDSYQPQHF.

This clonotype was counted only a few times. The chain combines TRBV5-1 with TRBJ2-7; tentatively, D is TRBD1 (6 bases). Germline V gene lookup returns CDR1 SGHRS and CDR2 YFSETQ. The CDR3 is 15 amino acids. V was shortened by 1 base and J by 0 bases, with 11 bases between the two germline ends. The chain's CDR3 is CASSLSRGSSYEQYF. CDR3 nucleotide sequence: TGCGCCAGCAGCTTGTCGAGGGGGAGCTCCTACGAGCAGTACTTC.

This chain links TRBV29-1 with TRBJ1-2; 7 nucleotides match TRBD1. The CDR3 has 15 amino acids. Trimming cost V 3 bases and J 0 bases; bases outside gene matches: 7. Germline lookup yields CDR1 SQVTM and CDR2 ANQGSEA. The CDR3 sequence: CSVDRQGHPNYGYTF. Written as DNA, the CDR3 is TGCAGCGTTGATAGACAGGGTCACCCTAACTATGGCTACACCTTC.